This TCR beta chain came from a study of response to subunit inactivated influenza vaccine (dated by TCRdb to about 2018). Looking at the study overall: The study used deep quantitative T cell receptor repertoire profiling to track responses to a trivalent subunit inactivated influenza vaccine.

Libraries were prepared through RT-PCR. Sequencing was performed on an Illumina HiSeq 2500. Using fastp at Q25 and MiXCR, TCRdb reprocessed the public reads and kept productive beta chains. Identical CDR3 protein sequences are pooled into one entry, listed with their most common genes and DNA. Present in this sample are around 300,000 distinct CDR3 sequences, 22% of which were seen just once. The top ten hold 10% of the sample. The CDR3 measures 17 amino acids from cysteine to phenylalanine. Kept here is only the CDR3 DNA, which spans 51 bases and is read in frame from base 1. CDR1 and CDR2 are drawn from the germline V gene (reference sequence): GTSNPN, SVGIG. Unmatched junction bases come to 16, with V trimmed by 3 bases and J by 7 bases. This clonotype was observed a few times. Its target antigen remains unknown. No clone much larger than this one lies a single base away; base qualities are absent.

Broad study findings and their caveats: It was suggested by the authors that each seasonal influenza vaccination may recruit only a limited number of new T cells.

The sequencing here drew on PBMCs from blood, taken approximately 22 months after vaccination. The rearrangement joined TRBV30 to TRBJ1-4; 8 of the junction bases match TRBD1. This TCR was recovered from a man in his fifties or sixties who received an inactivated influenza vaccine. Donor details come from another sample of the same person, matched by shared clones. The CDR3 in this case is CAWSRDRTLRLREKLFF. The base sequence is TGTGCCTGGAGCCGGGACAGGACTTTGAGGCTTCGTGAAAAACTGTTTTTT.